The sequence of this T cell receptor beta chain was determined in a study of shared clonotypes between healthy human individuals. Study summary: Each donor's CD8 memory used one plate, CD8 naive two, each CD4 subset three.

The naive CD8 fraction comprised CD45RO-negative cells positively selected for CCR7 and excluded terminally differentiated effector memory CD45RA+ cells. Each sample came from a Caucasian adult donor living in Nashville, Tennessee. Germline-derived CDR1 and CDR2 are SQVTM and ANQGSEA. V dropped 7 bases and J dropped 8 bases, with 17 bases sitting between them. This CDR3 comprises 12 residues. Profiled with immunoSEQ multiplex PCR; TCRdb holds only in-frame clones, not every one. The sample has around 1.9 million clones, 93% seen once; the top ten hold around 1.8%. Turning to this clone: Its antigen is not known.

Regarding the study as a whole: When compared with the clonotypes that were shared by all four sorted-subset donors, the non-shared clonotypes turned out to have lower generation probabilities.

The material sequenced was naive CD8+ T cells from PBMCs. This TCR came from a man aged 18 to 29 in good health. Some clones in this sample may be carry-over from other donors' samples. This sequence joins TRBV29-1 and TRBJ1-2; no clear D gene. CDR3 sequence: CSGYRTGLGYTF. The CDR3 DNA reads TGCAGCGGATATAGGACTGGGCTAGGCTACACCTTC.